This T cell receptor beta chain was found in a study of OX40 agonist ivuxolimab in advanced cancers. In the study overall: Three patients responded partially, comprising one with hepatocellular carcinoma and two with cutaneous melanoma. General study findings and limits: There was clonal expansion of CD4+ and CD8+ blood T cells by week 6 at 0.1 to 3.0 mg/kg. Certain nonresponding patients likewise had low normalized T-cell clonal expansion.

This clone appeared once. Its antigen remains unidentified. V lost 4 bases to trimming and J lost 4 bases, with 13 bases between them. The CDR3 runs to 15 residues. CDR1 is SGHNT, CDR2 YENEEA, per germline. Sequenced by immunoSEQ multiplex PCR; TCRdb stores in-frame clones only, minus some. The sample consists of 95,000 to 100,000 clones, roughly 88% of them appearing once. V and J are TRBV11-3 and TRBJ1-4; D gene unclear. Source: CD4+ or CD8+ T cells sorted from blood, taken in a trial of the OX40 agonist ivuxolimab. This sequence originates from an adult with an advanced solid tumor such as melanoma, head and neck, liver or kidney cancer. DNA of the CDR3: TGTGCCAGCAGCTCCCTCCGGGGATATAATGAAAAACTGTTTTTT. This translates into CASSSLRGYNEKLFF.